A single sample gave rise to the 4 T cell receptor beta chains below, sequenced in a study of vaccination effects on CD4 cells after COVID-19. The protocol was immunoSEQ multiplex PCR, while the TCRdb copy is restricted to in-frame clones and leaves out a portion. Among approximately 74,000 clones listed, around 67% were seen once. Subsequent to less than twelve days of culture, CD4+ T cells were isolated. The vaccine given was either BNT162b2 or mRNA-1273, in two doses. These receptors' antigens are unknown. This specimen consisted of CD4+ T cells from PBMCs cultured without peptide, obtained after COVID-19 vaccination. These receptors all come from a human donor who received a COVID-19 vaccine.

This clone was counted once. The chain recombines TRBV29-1 with TRBJ2-5; maybe TRBD1 (6 bases). V lost 7 bases to trimming and J lost 6 bases, with 18 bases between them. The CDR3 length is 13 residues. Germline values: CDR1 SQVTM, CDR2 ANQGSEA. The CDR3 DNA sequence: TGCAGCGCACAACTCCTACAGGGAAAGACCCAGTACTTC. Amino acid sequence: CSAQLLQGKTQYF. The whole variable domain, filled in from reference TRBV29-1 and TRBJ2-5, reads SAVISQKPSRDICQRGTSLTIQCQVDSQVTMMFWYRQQPGQSLTLIATANQGSEATYESGFVIDKFPISRPNLTFSTLTVSNMSPEDSSIYLCSAQLLQGKTQYFGPGTRLLVL.

The chain combines TRBV19 with TRBJ1-1; D might be TRBD1 (6 bases). CDR1 LNHDA and CDR2 SQIVND come from the germline V gene (reference sequence). The CDR3 runs 16 residues. V was shortened by 5 bases and J by 1 base, with 17 bases between the two germline ends. CDR3 in amino acids: CASSFFWGRGNTEAFF. In nucleotides, the CDR3 is TGTGCCAGTAGTTTTTTTTGGGGCAGGGGGAACACTGAAGCTTTCTTT. The whole variable domain, filled in from reference TRBV19 and TRBJ1-1, reads DGGITQSPKYLFRKEGQNVTLSCEQNLNHDAMYWYRQDPGQGLRLIYYSQIVNDFQKGDIAEGYSVSREKKESFPLTVTSAQKNPTAFYLCASSFFWGRGNTEAFFGQGTRLTVV.

The genes are TRBV7-2 and TRBJ2-1; 11 bases match TRBD2. This CDR3 spans 15 amino acids. Unmatched junction bases numbered 6, after V lost 7 bases and J lost 4 bases. Per germline, CDR1 SGHTA and CDR2 FQGNSA. CDR3 bases: TGTGCCAGCATCCTTAGCGGGGGGGTTTACAATGAGCAGTTCTTC. Amino acid sequence: CASILSGGVYNEQFF.

This chain uses TRBV6-5 with TRBJ1-4, with no clear D. V was pared by 1 base and J by 0 bases, with 6 bases between. Germline CDR1 is MNHEY and CDR2 is SVGAGI. CDR3 length: 15 amino acids. CDR3 bases: TGTGCCAGCAGTTACTTCGGGGCAACTAATGAAAAACTGTTTTTT. Translation gives CASSYFGATNEKLFF.